This TCR beta chain was obtained from a study of cytomegalovirus exposure and HLA in healthy donors. The CDR3 spans 13 residues. Germline V gene data show CDR1 as MGHDK and CDR2 as SYGVNS. Trimming cost V 5 bases and J 7 bases, with 14 bases left between them. Study results and caveats: TCR association rates varied by HLA locus in a later analysis, with DRB1 highest and HLA-C lowest. Trimming of TCR beta V- and J-genes showed a link, identified in a later analysis, to a missense DCLRE1C variant. Productive status was seen about 87% or about 30% of the time for most TCR beta V segments in an earlier analysis. Apart from CMV serostatus, no immune exposure information was available.

Vbeta (60) and Jbeta (13) primers were used in the PCR. Sequenced by immunoSEQ multiplex PCR; TCRdb stores in-frame clones only, minus some. Here the sample spans some 130,000 clones, roughly 80% being singletons. Note on this clone: Its specificity is unknown.

The sample consisted of PBMCs. The receptor was derived from a male donor in good health and CMV-seropositive. This sequence joins TRBV25-1 and TRBJ1-2; perhaps TRBD1 as D (6 bases). CDR3 nucleotide sequence: TGTGCCAGCAGTAACACAGGGTCGGGTGGCTACACCTTC. The encoded protein is CASSNTGSGGYTF.